Each of the 22 T cell receptor beta chains below was sequenced from the same sample in a study of beta chain features in type 1 diabetes. Whole-study findings and limits: Researchers report that Type 1 diabetes patients had moderately but significantly shorter TCRB CDR3s across all four CD4+ subsets.

Their antigen targets remain unknown. Every isolated RNA sample was fully reverse transcribed, so sequencing captured expressed TCRB transcripts. Profiled with immunoSEQ multiplex PCR; TCRdb holds only in-frame clones, not every one. The top ten hold over 0.95% of the sample, which has 300,000 to 350,000 clones, approximately 9.9% seen once. The material sequenced was central memory CD4+ T cells from blood. The source of these receptors is a young man with type 1 diabetes.

The chain combines TRBV6-5 with TRBJ2-7; a possible D gene is TRBD1 (5 bases). This CDR3 region has 12 residues. Germline CDR1 reads MNHEY; CDR2 reads SVGAGI. Trimming took 10 bases from V and 6 from J, leaving 16 bases between them. The CDR3 sequence: CATGDSRGEQYF. DNA for the CDR3: TGTGCCACCGGAGACTCTAGGGGCGAGCAGTACTTC.

The sample holds a few counts of this clone. This chain connects TRBV6-1 to TRBJ2-7; 9 bases line up with TRBD2. Looked up from germline, CDR1 is MNHNS and CDR2 is SASEGT. This CDR3 comprises 14 residues. J gave up 5 bases and V 3 bases, and 5 bases lay outside the gene matches. The CDR3 bases are TGTGCCAGCAGTGAGAGCGGGGGGTTAAACGAGCAGTACTTC. It yields the protein CASSESGGLNEQYF.

This clone was recorded a few times. V is TRBV5-6 and J is TRBJ2-3, with a weak D call TRBD1 (5 bases). The CDR3 is made up of 14 amino acids. Germline-derived CDR1 and CDR2 are SGHDT and YYEEEE. V lost 1 base and J lost 2, with 8 bases in between. Here the CDR3 DNA reads TGTGCCAGCAGCTTGAAGGGGATCACAGATACGCAGTATTTT. It translates to CASSLKGITDTQYF.

The chain carries TRBV5-1 and TRBJ2-7; D might be TRBD1 (6 bases). Trimming pared 3 bases from V and 3 bases from J, leaving 10 bases between. CDR1 is SGHRS, CDR2 YFSETQ, per germline. The CDR3 sequence is 13 residues long. CDR3 bases: TGCGCCAGCAGCTACGGACAGAGCTACGAGCAGTACTTC. Translating gives CASSYGQSYEQYF.

This sequence joins TRBV7-9 and TRBJ1-3, with D uncertain. Trimming pared 2 bases from V and 0 bases from J, leaving 14 bases between. CDR1 and CDR2 (germline): SEHNR, FQNEAQ (reference sequence). There are 17 residues in the CDR3. CDR3 nucleotides: TGTGCCAGCAGCTTATTTCCGGGATCGGACTCTGGAAACACCATATATTTT. Residues: CASSLFPGSDSGNTIYF.

This clone was counted only a few times. The rearrangement uses TRBV11-3 and TRBJ2-5; 8 bases are shared with TRBD1. The CDR3 length is 17 residues. Looked up from germline, CDR1 is SGHNT and CDR2 is YENEEA. Losses at the gene ends were 3 bases for V and 5 bases for J; bases not matched to a gene: 14. The CDR3 bases are TGTGCCAGCAGCTTGCAAGTGACAGGGGCCGGCCTGGAGACCCAGTACTTC. It is translated as CASSLQVTGAGLETQYF.

The chain combines TRBV7-2 with TRBJ2-1; D remains ambiguous. Trimming pared 3 bases from V and 2 bases from J, leaving 5 bases between. Germline CDR1 reads SGHTA; CDR2 reads FQGNSA. The CDR3 covers 13 residues. In DNA form, the CDR3 reads TGTGCCAGCAGCTTGGATCCCTACAATGAGCAGTTCTTC. This codes for CASSLDPYNEQFF.

The chain combines TRBV6-6 with TRBJ2-5; 9 positions match TRBD1. V was pared by 0 bases and J by 4 bases, with 6 bases of the junction left unmatched. CDR1 MNHNY and CDR2 SVGAGI come from the germline V gene (reference sequence). This CDR3 region has 16 residues. The CDR3 coding sequence is TGTGCCAGCAGTTACTCGGACAGGGGAACCCGAGAGACCCAGTACTTC. Encoded protein: CASSYSDRGTRETQYF.

This rearrangement joins TRBV27 to TRBJ1-6, with D possibly being TRBD1 (5 bases). V was trimmed by 8 bases and J by 5 bases, leaving 19 bases between them. This CDR3 region has 16 residues. Germline CDR1 and CDR2: MNHEY and SMNVEV (reference sequence). CDR3 sequence: CASPYARGVNNSPLHF. The DNA for the CDR3 is TGTGCCAGCCCCTACGCGAGGGGAGTAAATAATTCACCCCTCCACTTT.

This rearrangement joins TRBV28 to TRBJ2-3; 9 bases align to TRBD1. CDR1 and CDR2 from the germline V gene are MDHEN and SYDVKM. The CDR3 sequence is 15 residues long. The ends lost 4 bases at V and 2 bases at J; junction bases unmatched: 4. CDR3 coding DNA: TGTGCCAGCAGTTCCGGGACAGGGAACACAGATACGCAGTATTTT. It encodes CASSSGTGNTDTQYF.

J is TRBJ1-2 and V is TRBV7-8; 8 bases map to TRBD1. Germline CDR1 and CDR2: SGHVS and FQNEAQ. CDR3 size: 13 residues. Losses at the gene ends were 6 bases for V and 4 bases for J; bases not matched to a gene: 4. The CDR3 region is CASRHTGGYGYTF. DNA of the CDR3: TGTGCCAGCAGACACACAGGGGGCTATGGCTACACCTTC.

The J gene is TRBJ1-1, the V gene TRBV29-1, with D hard to call. V was clipped by 1 base and J by 2 bases, with 11 bases between them. Germline V gene data show CDR1 as SQVTM and CDR2 as ANQGSEA. This CDR3 region has 14 residues. The DNA for the CDR3 is TGCAGCGTTGAAGGGAGCGCCAGTAACACTGAAGCTTTCTTT. It is translated as CSVEGSASNTEAFF.

A remark on this clone: A single base separates this from a much larger clone, so it may be a read error. The conserved final phenylalanine or tryptophan is absent from the CDR3, which likely points to a read error. The DNA is omitted, as the CDR3 cannot be located on it reliably, and the CDR3 follows TCRdb's listing. The genes are TRBV2 and TRBJ1-2; no DNA check was done on the table's D call, TRBD1. Germline-derived CDR1 and CDR2 are SNHLY and FYNNEI. The CDR3 numbers 12 amino acids, ends counted. The CDR3 loop reads CASSEAGVECAL.

In DNA form, the CDR3 reads TGTGCCAGCAGCGCGGGACGGACCTACTATGGCTACACCTTC. Translating it yields CASSAGRTYYGYTF. The V gene is TRBV5-6, the J gene TRBJ1-2; D may be TRBD1 (5 bases). The CDR3 is 14 amino acids. CDR1 SGHDT and CDR2 YYEEEE come from the germline V gene. Trimming pared 4 bases from V and 3 bases from J, leaving 13 bases between. Variable domain in full (rest from reference TRBV5-6 and TRBJ1-2): DAGVTQSPTHLIKTRGQQVTLRCSPKSGHDTVSWYQQALGQGPQFIFQYYEEEERQRGNFPDRFSGHQFPNYSSELNVNALLLGDSALYLCASSAGRTYYGYTFGSGTRLTVV.

This chain joins TRBV7-2 and TRBJ2-3, with no clear D. The CDR3 totals 12 residues. V lost 3 bases and J lost 6, with 7 bases in between. Germline CDR1 SGHTA, CDR2 FQGNSA. The CDR3 DNA follows: TGTGCCAGCAGCTTGTACGCCGATACGCAGTATTTT. The encoded protein is CASSLYADTQYF.

This clone appeared a few times. The chain couples TRBV5-6 to TRBJ1-2; D unclear. There are 14 residues in the CDR3. The germline V gene has CDR1 SGHDT and CDR2 YYEEEE. V lost 1 base and J lost 4, with 11 bases in between. CDR3 protein: CASSLSGQRYGYTF. CDR3 in DNA: TGTGCCAGCAGCTTGAGTGGGCAACGCTATGGCTACACCTTC. Variable domain in full (rest from reference TRBV5-6 and TRBJ1-2): DAGVTQSPTHLIKTRGQQVTLRCSPKSGHDTVSWYQQALGQGPQFIFQYYEEEERQRGNFPDRFSGHQFPNYSSELNVNALLLGDSALYLCASSLSGQRYGYTFGSGTRLTVV.

In this sample, this clone turned up a few times. The gene calls are TRBV7-2 and TRBJ2-5; 14 bases are a match to TRBD2. The CDR3 runs 15 residues. Germline V lookup: CDR1 SGHTA, CDR2 FQGNSA. The ends lost 6 bases at V and 4 bases at J; junction bases unmatched: 4. Here the CDR3 reads CASSRLAGGSETQYF. CDR3 coding DNA: TGTGCCAGCAGTCGACTAGCGGGGGGGTCAGAGACCCAGTACTTC. Full variable domain (outside the CDR3, taken from reference TRBV7-2 and TRBJ2-5): GAGVSQSPSNKVTEKGKDVELRCDPISGHTALYWYRQSLGQGLEFLIYFQGNSAPDKSGLPSDRFSAERTGGSVSTLTIQRTQQEDSAVYLCASSRLAGGSETQYFGPGTRLLVL.

This chain connects TRBV4-3 to TRBJ1-2; 7 nucleotides line up with TRBD1. CDR1 and CDR2 from the germline V gene are LGHNA and YSLEER. J was trimmed by 4 bases and V by 4 bases; bases with no gene match: 3. There are 13 residues in the CDR3. This chain's CDR3 is CASSRDRSYGYTF. The DNA for the CDR3 is TGCGCCAGCAGCCGGGACAGATCCTATGGCTACACCTTC.

This clone was recorded at least ten times. The J gene is TRBJ1-5, the V gene TRBV27; D unresolved. The V end lost 2 bases, the J end lost 7 bases, and 6 bases lay between the germline ends. Looked up from germline, CDR1 is MNHEY and CDR2 is SMNVEV (reference sequence). The CDR3 sequence is 12 residues long. The CDR3 loop reads CASSLVGQPQHF. The CDR3 nucleotides are TGTGCCAGCAGTTTAGTAGGACAGCCCCAGCATTTT.

The chain links TRBV11-2 to TRBJ2-4; TRBD1 or TRBD2 may be the D gene (5 bases each). The CDR3 is made up of 19 amino acids. Germline loops: CDR1 SGHAT, CDR2 FQNNGV. V was cut by 5 bases and J by 0 bases, with 23 bases left in between. The chain's CDR3 is CASSMSRDAKKRAKNIQYF. In DNA form, the CDR3 reads TGTGCCAGCAGCATGAGCCGGGACGCTAAAAAGAGAGCCAAAAACATTCAGTACTTC.

The chain links TRBV2 to TRBJ1-5, with TRBD1 identical over 7 bases. The CDR3 length is 15 residues. Per germline, CDR1 SNHLY and CDR2 FYNNEI. Trimming removed 4 bases from V and 4 bases from J; junction bases left unmatched: 7. This CDR3 reads CASSGTGTANQPQHF. The CDR3 DNA reads as TGTGCCAGCAGTGGGACCGGGACAGCTAATCAGCCCCAGCATTTT.

This clone showed up just a few times. This sequence joins TRBV23-1 and TRBJ1-5; D remains unclear. TRBV23-1 falls under the ORF class, with uncertain function. The length of the CDR3 is 15 residues. V was pared by 7 bases and J by 0 bases, with 13 bases between. The CDR3 region has the DNA TGCGCCAGCATGGGTGCAAACAGTAGCAATCAGCCCCAGCATTTT. Its translation: CASMGANSSNQPQHF.